This TCR beta chain is from a study of identical twins. Findings and caveats of the study: Modelling underestimated the level of out-of-frame TCR alpha sharing observed in monozygotic twins. Twins shared out-of-frame alpha sequences with excess low generation probability.

Healthy Caucasians alone served as donors. TCRdb fed the 5' RACE reads into MiXCR, producing one record per CDR3 protein. This sample carries fewer than 250,000 distinct CDR3 sequences, around 7.6% of them seen once, and the ten largest clones take approximately 5.4%. Germline V lookup: CDR1 MNHEY, CDR2 SVGAGI. This CDR3 has 17 amino acids. V was clipped by 2 bases and J by 5 bases, with 18 bases between them. This clonotype was seen at least ten times. Its antigen is as yet unknown. These data were also filed under a second study, of yellow fever vaccine responses in identical twins. That paper adds: Among the twins, the vaccine T cell response reportedly seemed partly convergent and partly personalized.

V is TRBV6-5 and J is TRBJ2-2; D is tentatively TRBD1 or TRBD2 (5 bases each). This TCR derives from a woman between 18 and 29 years old in good health. Sequenced material: CD8+ T cells sorted from blood. CDR3 DNA sequence: TGTGCCAGCAGTTACGGCCGGGACCTAGGACCTACCGGGGAGCTGTTTTTT. Its protein is CASSYGRDLGPTGELFF.